This note documents a single TCR beta chain sequence. Its antigen is not identified. The table came from immunoSEQ multiplex PCR; TCRdb's copy has only in-frame clones and leaves some out. The sample has tens of thousands of clones; 70% to 80% are singletons. The culture ran for roughly ten days before CD4+ T cells were isolated. All participants had two doses of either the BNT162b2 or mRNA-1273 vaccine. These data are taken from a study of vaccination effects on CD4 cells after COVID-19. Study-level points and caveats: The study dataset contains few convalescent patients and includes no early post-infection timepoints.

The germline V gene encodes CDR1 SGHTA and CDR2 FQGTGA. The CDR3 is 15 amino acids. The V and J ends lost 0 bases and 2 bases respectively, with 8 bases between them. Sample: CD4+ T cells from PBMCs cultured without peptide, taken after COVID-19 vaccination. This clonotype originated in a human donor who received a COVID-19 vaccine. The chain combines TRBV7-3 with TRBJ2-1, with D possibly matching TRBD1 (6 bases). For the CDR3, the DNA is TGTGCCAGCAGCTTAACGCCAGGGGCCTACAATGAGCAGTTCTTC. It codes for CASSLTPGAYNEQFF.